Listed below are T cell receptor beta chains from one sample, sequenced in a study of T cell responses to AZD1222 COVID-19 vaccine. The table came from immunoSEQ multiplex PCR; TCRdb's copy has only in-frame clones and leaves some out. Of 99,000 or so clones in the sample, approximately 88% are singletons; the top ten hold more than 6.5%. Specimen: peripheral blood, collected on day 0 of AZD1222 vaccination. Receptors were obtained from an adult in good health. CDR3s include the opening cysteine and the closing phenylalanine or tryptophan. A D gene is named only where the DNA matches it firmly. The size field is filled for only some rows; it gives once, few, many or a size class.

D	V	length	J	size	DNA	CDR3
TRBD2	TRBV4-1	16	TRBJ2-1	few	TGCGCCAGCAGCTTAGCGGGAGGTGTGGTTAACAATGAGCAGTTCTTC	CASSLAGGVVNNEQFF
.	TRBV28	15	TRBJ2-7	.	TGTGCCAGCAGTCTAGTGGGAGACTTGCTCCGGGGGCAGTACTTC	CASSLVGDLLRGQYF
TRBD2	TRBV7-6	19	TRBJ2-1	.	TGTGCCAGCAGCTTAGAAGGTGCGGGACTAGCGGGAGCCCACAATGAGCAGTTCTTC	CASSLEGAGLAGAHNEQFF
.	TRBV6-5	13	TRBJ1-2	.	TGTGCCAGCAGTTACCTCGGATTGTATGGCTACACCTTC	CASSYLGLYGYTF
.	TRBV28	16	TRBJ1-5	.	TGTGCCAGCAGTTCCCTGACAGCTTATAGCAATCAGCCCCAGCATTTT	CASSSLTAYSNQPQHF
.	TRBV7-8	15	TRBJ1-2	.	TGTGCCAGCAGCTTAGGGGCCAGGGCTAACTATGGCTACACCTTC	CASSLGARANYGYTF
TRBD2	TRBV2	15	TRBJ2-7	.	TGTGCCAGCACCCTGGAGGTGGCTAGCGGTTACGAGCAGTACTTC	CASTLEVASGYEQYF
TRBD2	TRBV20-1	14	TRBJ2-1	.	TGCAGTGCTAGTAGCGCGGGAGCCGGCAATGAGCAGTTCTTC	CSASSAGAGNEQFF
.	TRBV10-3	14	TRBJ1-5	once	TGTGCCATCAGTGAGAGTCGAGGGAATCAGCCCCAGCATTTT	CAISESRGNQPQHF
TRBD1	TRBV18	13	TRBJ2-7	.	TGTGCCAGCTCACGGTCAGGGGGTCCCGAGCAGTACTTC	CASSRSGGPEQYF
.	TRBV27	14	TRBJ1-5	.	TGTGCCAGCAGTTTGGGGTACAGCAATCAGCCCCAGCATTTT	CASSLGYSNQPQHF
TRBD1	TRBV27	14	TRBJ1-1	.	TGTGCCAGCAGTTTATCATCATTACAGGGGGAAGCTTTCTTT	CASSLSSLQGEAFF
TRBD2	TRBV27	14	TRBJ2-7	.	TGTGCCAGCAGCGACTCTGGGACTAGCAGCGAGCAGTACTTC	CASSDSGTSSEQYF
.	TRBV28	14	TRBJ1-6	.	TGTGCCAGCAGTTATTCAGACGTAGGATCACCCCTCCACTTT	CASSYSDVGSPLHF
TRBD1	TRBV7-6	14	TRBJ1-1	.	TGTGCCAGCAGCTATCGGACAGGGTTGACTGAAGCTTTCTTT	CASSYRTGLTEAFF
.	TRBV20-1	11	TRBJ2-3	.	TGCAGTGGGAGAGGTCCAAATACGCAGTATTTT	CSGRGPNTQYF
TRBD1	TRBV7-2	17	TRBJ1-1	.	TGTGCCAGCAGCTTATTAACAGGGGTAGCATCGGACACTGAAGCTTTCTTT	CASSLLTGVASDTEAFF
.	TRBV28	16	TRBJ1-5	.	TGTGCCAGCAGTCCCACCAGCGGGGGTGGCAATCAGCCCCAGCATTTT	CASSPTSGGGNQPQHF
TRBD1	TRBV19	15	TRBJ2-7	.	TGTGCCAGTAGTATAAAGGGGGCAGGGGACTACGAGCAGTACTTC	CASSIKGAGDYEQYF
TRBD1	TRBV6-5	15	TRBJ2-3	many	TGTGCCAGCGGGGACAGTCCTTCTAGCACAGATACGCAGTATTTT	CASGDSPSSTDTQYF
.	TRBV27	15	TRBJ2-1	.	TGTGCCAGCAGTTTAGCCGCCCTAAGCTACAATGAGCAGTTCTTC	CASSLAALSYNEQFF
TRBD2	TRBV6-2/TRBV6-3	19	TRBJ2-6	.	TGTGCCAGCAGTTACAATAAAGCGGGAGGGCCTTCTGGGGCCAACGTCCTGACTTTC	CASSYNKAGGPSGANVLTF
.	TRBV28	15	TRBJ2-7	once	TGTGCCAGCAGTTTGGGGTCGTGGAGGGTATACGAGCAGTACTTC	CASSLGSWRVYEQYF
TRBD1	TRBV5-5	17	TRBJ1-1	.	TGTGCCAGCAGCCTAAAGACAGGGTCGAATCCGGACACTGAAGCTTTCTTT	CASSLKTGSNPDTEAFF
.	TRBV11-3	16	TRBJ2-1	.	TGTGCCAGCAGCTTAGCTGGGCGACGCAACTACAATGAGCAGTTCTTC	CASSLAGRRNYNEQFF
TRBD1	TRBV2	13	TRBJ1-1	.	TGTGCCAGCAGAGTAGGGACAGGACGGGGGGCTTTCTTT	CASRVGTGRGAFF
.	TRBV7-2	16	TRBJ1-1	.	TGTGCCAGCAGCTTAGCTGGGGCAGGGACCGTAGCTGAAGCTTTCTTT	CASSLAGAGTVAEAFF
.	TRBV5-1	13	TRBJ1-2	.	TGCGCCAGCAGCACCCCACCAGGGCAGGGCTACACCTTC	CASSTPPGQGYTF
.	TRBV24-1	16	TRBJ2-3	.	TGTGCCACCAGTGATTTACCAGCGGCCCTTGGAGATACGCAGTATTTT	CATSDLPAALGDTQYF
TRBD2	TRBV11-2	13	TRBJ2-7	.	TGTGCCAGCACCCTAGGGAGGGGAGGCGAGCAGTACTTC	CASTLGRGGEQYF
.	TRBV6-5	14	TRBJ2-7	.	TGTGCCAGCAGTTACCGTATGCTACCGGACGAGCAGTACTTC	CASSYRMLPDEQYF
.	TRBV7-2	15	TRBJ2-7	.	TGTGCCAGCAGTCAACTACAGGGACTCCGGGGCGAGCAGTACTTC	CASSQLQGLRGEQYF
.	TRBV6-5	15	TRBJ1-1	.	TGTGCCAGCAGGCCACGACGGGAAGGGGTGACTGAAGCTTTCTTT	CASRPRREGVTEAFF
.	TRBV6-1	14	TRBJ2-7	once	TGTGCCAGCAGTGAAGGTACCGGGGGACAACGGCAGTACTTC	CASSEGTGGQRQYF
TRBD1	TRBV6-2/TRBV6-3	13	TRBJ1-1	.	TGTGCCAGCAGTTCCACAGGGGGCACTGAAGCTTTCTTT	CASSSTGGTEAFF
.	TRBV19	13	TRBJ1-5	.	TGTGCCAGTAGTATAGTCGCAGAGCAGCCCCAGCATTTT	CASSIVAEQPQHF
.	TRBV12-3/TRBV12-4	13	TRBJ1-2	.	TGTGCCAGCAGTTCCAGCCGGGGCTATGGCTACACCTTC	CASSSSRGYGYTF
.	TRBV7-2	15	TRBJ2-5	.	TGTGCCAGCAGCTTAGCGGTACACACCCAAGAGACCCAGTACTTC	CASSLAVHTQETQYF
TRBD1	TRBV28	14	TRBJ2-7	.	TGTGCCAGCACCCGACCGGCGGACAGGCTCCATCAGTACTTC	CASTRPADRLHQYF
TRBD1	TRBV28	14	TRBJ1-4	.	TGTGCCAGCAGTTGGACAGGGACTAATGAAAAACTGTTTTTT	CASSWTGTNEKLFF
.	TRBV28	13	TRBJ2-5	.	TGTGCCACCCGACGGGGCGGCCAAGAGACCCAGTACTTC	CATRRGGQETQYF
.	TRBV21-1	20	TRBJ1-2	.	TGTGCCAGCAGCAATTGTGGGACCGGGACAGGGGGCGCGTGGGACTATGGCTACACCTTC	CASSNCGTGTGGAWDYGYTF
.	TRBV18	17	TRBJ1-6	.	TGTGCCAGCTCACCATTTATCAGGGGCAGCAATAATTCACCCCTCCACTTT	CASSPFIRGSNNSPLHF
.	TRBV7-7	15	TRBJ2-3	.	TGTGCTAGCAGCTTAGGAAGGGCAGGGGCAGATACGCAGTATTTT	CASSLGRAGADTQYF
.	TRBV28	12	TRBJ1-2	.	TGTGCCAGCAGCCCAGGAGGTCGGGGCTACACCTTC	CASSPGGRGYTF
TRBD2	TRBV6-5	15	TRBJ2-7	.	TGTGCCAGCTTCCGGATTAGCGGGAGGGGAGGAGAGCAGTACTTC	CASFRISGRGGEQYF
.	TRBV5-1	16	TRBJ2-2	once	TGCGCCAGCAGCTTTGGTCTAACCGCGAACACCGGGGAGCTGTTTTTT	CASSFGLTANTGELFF
.	TRBV19	22	TRBJ1-3	.	TGTGCCAGTAGTATCTTTGGGCGCTCGAGCGGATCCGGATCTAGCTCTGGAAACACCATATATTTT	CASSIFGRSSGSGSSSGNTIYF
.	TRBV2	11	TRBJ1-2	.	TGTGCCAGCAGTGAAAGTCCGACCTACACCTTC	CASSESPTYTF
TRBD1	TRBV27	15	TRBJ1-2	few	TGTGCCAGCAGTCTCCAGACAGGGGGCGCCTATGGCTACACCTTC	CASSLQTGGAYGYTF
.	TRBV5-5	15	TRBJ2-1	.	TGTGCCAGCAGTTATTACCGGGACGTATACAATGAGCAGTTCTTC	CASSYYRDVYNEQFF
TRBD1	TRBV9	15	TRBJ1-5	.	TGTGCCAGCAGCGTAGAGGGCAGGGGGCGTCAGCCCCAGCATTTT	CASSVEGRGRQPQHF
.	TRBV12-3/TRBV12-4	12	TRBJ2-1	once	TGTGCCAGCTCCAACTTGGCAGCGGCGCAGTTCTTC	CASSNLAAAQFF
.	TRBV29-1	10	TRBJ1-1	.	TGCAGCGCTCGGGACGTTGAAGCTTTCTTT	CSARDVEAFF
.	TRBV7-2	14	TRBJ2-7	.	TGTGCCAGCAGCTTAGTACTTCACGGGAACGAGCAGTACTTC	CASSLVLHGNEQYF
.	TRBV27	15	TRBJ1-2	.	TGTGCCAGCAGTTTAACTTGGACAACTAACTATGGCTACACCTTC	CASSLTWTTNYGYTF